The sequence of this T cell receptor (beta chain) was determined in a study of T cells in Graves' hyperthyroidism and ophthalmopathy. This clonotype has at least ten counts. The CDR3 extends over 12 amino acids. Trimming removed 4 bases from V and 10 bases from J, with 13 bases in between. Germline V gene lookup returns CDR1 MNHEY and CDR2 SVGEGT. Amplification of TCR beta CDR3 regions was performed using RNA transcripts as template. Initially, a first-round RT-PCR of the TCR CDR3 employed the HTBI primer set. TCRdb re-called the multiplex PCR reads through MiXCR, storing one row per CDR3 protein. The data hold about 610,000 distinct CDR3 sequences, with 14% to 15% observed a single time.

The chain combines TRBV6-2 or TRBV6-3 with TRBJ1-2; D unclear. The TCR sequence derives from a woman in her 40s with Graves' ophthalmopathy. The sequenced material came from blood. The CDR3 nucleotides are TGTGCCAGCAGTTCCGGACTGGACTTCTACACCTTC. Translated, it gives CASSSGLDFYTF.